This is a list of T cell receptor beta chains from one sample in a study of blood T cell repertoires in COVID-19. Sequenced by immunoSEQ multiplex PCR; TCRdb stores in-frame clones only, minus some. This sample has 200,000 to 250,000 clones, with around 86% found just once. The sample comprised PBMCs or T cells enriched from blood (not recorded which). The source of these receptors is a middle-aged woman with acute COVID-19. Both conserved end residues are part of each CDR3. The order of the fields is D gene, V gene, J gene, CDR3 protein. D genes are given only for firm matches.

.	TRBV28	TRBJ1-2	CASGPGSQPRPAGNGYTF
TRBD1	TRBV3-1/TRBV3-2	TRBJ1-6	CASSQGTGAGNSPLHF
TRBD2	TRBV7-2	TRBJ2-7	CASSFRSGEVYEQYF
TRBD1	TRBV5-4	TRBJ2-2	CASRPGTGVTGELFF
.	TRBV7-9	TRBJ2-1	CASSLVGEMYNEQFF
.	TRBV3-1/TRBV3-2	TRBJ1-4	CASSHGPPPGTNEKLFF
.	TRBV19	TRBJ2-7	CASSIGGVEQYF
.	TRBV18	TRBJ1-2	CASSPPIRNRDGYTF
.	TRBV5-1	TRBJ2-5	CASSLDRVETQYF
TRBD2	TRBV27	TRBJ2-1	CASSVSAAEAGVNEQFF
TRBD1	TRBV28	TRBJ2-7	CASISTGTGGYEQYF
.	TRBV28	TRBJ2-5	CATIGRGRETQYF
TRBD1	TRBV6-5	TRBJ1-6	CASFNRGSTSALHF
TRBD2	TRBV5-1	TRBJ2-3	CASSLVAGGEGTDTQYF
.	TRBV29-1	TRBJ2-3	CSVGLVGEAQYF
TRBD2	TRBV5-1	TRBJ2-1	CASSSGSGRGNEQFF
TRBD1	TRBV5-1	TRBJ2-7	CASSSGGGHEQYF
.	TRBV4-2	TRBJ1-6	CASSQAPRQTGVYNSPLHF
TRBD2	TRBV7-8	TRBJ2-7	CASGLAGAYEQYF
TRBD1	TRBV29-1	TRBJ2-3	CSVTGQGGSTITDTQYF
.	TRBV18	TRBJ2-1	CASSPPGPRNEQFF
TRBD1	TRBV28	TRBJ2-7	CASRGQGYEQYF
TRBD1	TRBV10-2	TRBJ2-7	CASSEPGQVSYEQYF
.	TRBV18	TRBJ2-5	CASSGGSKETQYF
.	TRBV6-5	TRBJ1-5	CASKATRGSNQPQHF
.	TRBV10-2	TRBJ2-5	CASSELAQETQYF
.	TRBV7-8	TRBJ1-2	CASSRLIYGYTF
TRBD1	TRBV9	TRBJ1-3	CASSVMGGDRGPGNTIYF
TRBD2	TRBV19	TRBJ2-3	CASSKWTSGRAENTQYF
.	TRBV7-2	TRBJ1-6	CASSFTAVNSPLHF
.	TRBV11-3	TRBJ1-4	CASSLAQGREKLFF
.	TRBV28	TRBJ2-2	CASSLISENTGELFF
TRBD1	TRBV29-1	TRBJ2-7	CSAGQGNYEQYF
.	TRBV18	TRBJ1-6	CASSPGSGRDSPLHF
.	TRBV12-3/TRBV12-4	TRBJ2-7	CASSSGGYEQYF
.	TRBV5-8	TRBJ2-7	CATQRAALRGEQYF